Listed here are 16 T cell receptor beta chains from one sample, sequenced in a study of radiotherapy plus CTLA-4 blockade in lung cancer. The assay was immunoSEQ multiplex PCR, and TCRdb's table has in-frame clones only and misses some. The table has around 90,000 clones, about 83% seen once. The starting material was peripheral blood, obtained from a patient treated with radiotherapy plus ipilimumab. The receptors were sampled from a human donor with non-small cell lung cancer who had stable disease on radiotherapy plus ipilimumab.

V is TRBV27 and J is TRBJ1-1; 7 positions match TRBD1. Germline V gene sequence: CDR1 MNHEY, CDR2 SMNVEV (reference sequence). This CDR3 spans 12 amino acids. V lost 6 bases to trimming and J lost 7 bases; unmatched junction nucleotides: 5. The CDR3 protein is CASRTGLLEAFF. The CDR3 region has the DNA TGTGCCAGCAGGACAGGGCTACTTGAAGCTTTCTTT.

This clone was seen only once. V usage is TRBV30 and J usage is TRBJ1-5; 7 nucleotides agree with TRBD1. V gave up 5 bases and J gave up 4 bases; unmatched junction bases: 2. Germline CDR1 reads GTSNPN; CDR2 reads SVGIG (reference sequence). The CDR3 consists of 12 residues. The CDR3 DNA follows: TGTGCCTGGGGACAGGAAAATCAGCCCCAGCATTTT. Protein product: CAWGQENQPQHF.

V usage is TRBV7-8 and J usage is TRBJ2-2; 9 nucleotides line up with TRBD2. Germline V lookup: CDR1 SGHVS, CDR2 FQNEAQ. This CDR3 comprises 15 residues. The J segment lost 6 bases and the V segment lost 6 bases, leaving 8 bases of the junction unmatched. CDR3 in DNA: TGTGCCAGCAGGGACGGGACTAGCTTGTCCGGGGAGCTGTTTTTT. Its translation is CASRDGTSLSGELFF.

This clone occurred a few times. The chain carries TRBV7-2 and TRBJ2-3; a weak D match, TRBD1 (6 bases). Looked up from germline, CDR1 is SGHTA and CDR2 is FQGNSA. The CDR3 is made up of 16 amino acids. V lost 3 bases, J lost 0 bases, and 13 bases lay in between. This CDR3 is CASSFQGTTSTDTQYF. CDR3 DNA sequence: TGTGCCAGCAGCTTTCAGGGGACAACTAGCACAGATACGCAGTATTTT. The variable domain in full, with the rest retrieved from reference TRBV7-2 and TRBJ2-3, is GAGVSQSPSNKVTEKGKDVELRCDPISGHTALYWYRQSLGQGLEFLIYFQGNSAPDKSGLPSDRFSAERTGGSVSTLTIQRTQQEDSAVYLCASSFQGTTSTDTQYFGPGTRLTVL.

This chain joins TRBV7-6 and TRBJ2-7; 8 nucleotides agree with TRBD1. CDR1 is SGHVS, CDR2 FNYEAQ, per germline. After removal of 5 bases from V and 0 bases from J, the junction contained 6 bases not matched to a gene. CDR3 length: 15 amino acids. CDR3 nucleotide sequence: TGTGCCAGCAGCACCGGACAGGGCGCCTCCTACGAGCAGTACTTC. It encodes CASSTGQGASYEQYF.

The rearrangement uses TRBV28 and TRBJ1-3; D is perhaps TRBD1 (6 bases). The CDR3 sequence is 17 residues long. Trimming left V 4 bases short and J 2 bases short, with 18 bases between. Germline CDR1 is MDHEN and CDR2 is SYDVKM. CDR3 sequence (DNA): TGTGCCAGCAGTTCCCCAATAGGGGGAGGGACTGGAAACACCATATATTTT. Translating gives CASSSPIGGGTGNTIYF.

This chain joins TRBV7-6 and TRBJ1-6, with 7 bases matching TRBD1. The CDR3 contains 14 residues. The J segment lost 7 bases and the V segment lost 5 bases, leaving 5 bases of the junction unmatched. The V gene's germline CDR1 is SGHVS and CDR2 FNYEAQ. CDR3 amino acids: CASSVVGGNSPLHF. The CDR3 DNA sequence: TGTGCCAGCAGCGTGGTAGGGGGCAATTCACCCCTCCACTTT. The full variable domain, with the rest looked up from reference TRBV7-6 and TRBJ1-6, is GAGVSQSPRYKVTKRGQDVALRCDPISGHVSLYWYRQALGQGPEFLTYFNYEAQQDKSGLPNDRFSAERPEGSISTLTIQRTEQRDSAMYRCASSVVGGNSPLHFGNGTRLTVT.

Only a few counts were recorded for this clone. The same CDR3 arises from other DNA sequences in this sample as well. The chain joins TRBV18 to TRBJ2-1; D remains ambiguous. This CDR3 region has 15 residues. Between the trimmed V and J ends, which lost 3 bases and 0 bases, there was a span of 9 bases. Per the germline V gene, CDR1 is KGHSH and CDR2 is LQKENI. The CDR3 here is CASSPDQSSYNEQFF. The CDR3 coding sequence is TGTGCCAGCTCACCGGATCAGAGCTCCTACAATGAGCAGTTCTTC.

This chain connects TRBV5-1 to TRBJ1-6, with a possible D match to TRBD1 (6 bases). This CDR3 comprises 14 residues. V gave up 6 bases and J gave up 5 bases, with 12 bases separating them. Germline V gene lookup returns CDR1 SGHRS and CDR2 YFSETQ. The CDR3 reads CASKRDTNNSPLHF. In DNA form, the CDR3 reads TGCGCCAGCAAAAGGGACACAAATAATTCACCCCTCCACTTT.

V and J are TRBV29-1 and TRBJ2-3; no reliable D call. This CDR3 comprises 12 residues. CDR1 and CDR2 (germline): SQVTM, ANQGSEA. The germline V and J ends were trimmed by 6 bases and 1 base, with 8 bases remaining between them. The DNA of the CDR3 is TGCAGCGTATTGACTGGCACAGATACGCAGTATTTT. Translated, it gives CSVLTGTDTQYF.

A note on this clone: The sample contains more than one DNA sequence encoding this CDR3. The chain uses TRBV9 and TRBJ1-1; a possible D gene is TRBD1 (5 bases). Trimming shortened V by 2 bases and J by 1 base, and 9 bases separated the two germline ends. The CDR3 has 14 residues. From germline, CDR1 is SGDLS and CDR2 YYNGEE. As DNA, the CDR3 is TGTGCCAGCAGCGTGGGGGGTGAGAACACTGAAGCTTTCTTT. Residues: CASSVGGENTEAFF.

This sequence joins TRBV30 and TRBJ1-3, with TRBD1 matching over 7 bases. Germline V gives CDR1 GTSNPN, CDR2 SVGIG (reference sequence). The trim removed 5 bases at V and 3 bases at J, leaving 7 bases unmatched. CDR3 length: 14 residues. Here the CDR3 DNA reads TGTGCCTGGTCGTTAGGGGGCGGTGGAAACACCATATATTTT. Its protein product is CAWSLGGGGNTIYF.

The chain carries TRBV5-4 and TRBJ2-5; unclear D gene. Per the germline V gene, CDR1 is SGHNT and CDR2 is YYREEE (reference sequence). The CDR3 loop spans 13 amino acids. Trimming left V 1 base short and J 0 bases short, with 4 bases between. Here the CDR3 DNA reads TGTGCCAGCAGCTTGCCGGACCAAGAGACCCAGTACTTC. It yields the protein CASSLPDQETQYF. The full variable domain, rest sourced from reference TRBV5-4 and TRBJ2-5, is ETGVTQSPTHLIKTRGQQVTLRCSSQSGHNTVSWYQQALGQGPQFIFQYYREEENGRGNFPPRFSGLQFPNYSSELNVNALELDDSALYLCASSLPDQETQYFGPGTRLLVL.

The chain carries TRBV5-6 and TRBJ1-6, with 8 positions matching TRBD1. The CDR3 has 14 residues. Germline assignment: CDR1 SGHDT and CDR2 YYEEEE. Unmatched junction bases numbered 11, after V lost 3 bases and J lost 15 bases. The CDR3 spells CASSWKTGTGHLHF. The CDR3 DNA sequence: TGTGCCAGCAGCTGGAAAACGGGGACAGGCCACCTCCACTTT.

J is TRBJ1-6 and V is TRBV7-2; 7 nucleotides agree with TRBD1. The CDR3 extends over 16 amino acids. CDR1 is SGHTA and CDR2 is FQGNSA in the germline V gene. The J segment lost 8 bases and the V segment lost 4 bases, leaving 11 bases of the junction unmatched. In DNA form, the CDR3 reads TGTGCCAGCAGCTCCCGGACAGGCCCGGAGGATTCACCCCTCCACTTT. Protein product: CASSSRTGPEDSPLHF. Based on the CDR3 plus reference TRBV7-2 and TRBJ1-6, the full variable domain is GAGVSQSPSNKVTEKGKDVELRCDPISGHTALYWYRQSLGQGLEFLIYFQGNSAPDKSGLPSDRFSAERTGGSVSTLTIQRTQQEDSAVYLCASSSRTGPEDSPLHFGNGTRLTVT.

The rearrangement links TRBV30 to TRBJ1-4, with D perhaps TRBD1 (6 bases). V lost 0 bases and J lost 10, with 15 bases in between. Germline assignment: CDR1 GTSNPN and CDR2 SVGIG (reference sequence). There are 14 residues in the CDR3. The CDR3 nucleotides read TGTGCCTGGAGTGTACAAAGGGAAGGGGGAAAACTGTTTTTT. Protein: CAWSVQREGGKLFF.